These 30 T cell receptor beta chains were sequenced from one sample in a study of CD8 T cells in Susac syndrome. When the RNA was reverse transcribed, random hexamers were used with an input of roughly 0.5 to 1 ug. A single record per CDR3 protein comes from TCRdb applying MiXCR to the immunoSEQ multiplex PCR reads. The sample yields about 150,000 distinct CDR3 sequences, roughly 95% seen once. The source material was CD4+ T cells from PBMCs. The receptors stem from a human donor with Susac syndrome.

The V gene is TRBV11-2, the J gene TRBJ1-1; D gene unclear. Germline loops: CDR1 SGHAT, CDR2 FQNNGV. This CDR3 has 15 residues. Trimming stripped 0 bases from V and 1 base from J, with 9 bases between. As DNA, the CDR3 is TGTGCCAGCAGCTTAGAGGTGGGAGGGAACACTGAAGCTTTCTTT. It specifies CASSLEVGGNTEAFF.

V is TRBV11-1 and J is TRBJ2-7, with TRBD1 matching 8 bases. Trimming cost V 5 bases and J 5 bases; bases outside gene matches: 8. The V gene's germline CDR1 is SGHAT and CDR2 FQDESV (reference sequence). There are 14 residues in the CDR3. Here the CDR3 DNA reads TGTGCCAGCAGCCCCCGACAGGGGAACAACGAGCAGTACTTC. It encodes CASSPRQGNNEQYF.

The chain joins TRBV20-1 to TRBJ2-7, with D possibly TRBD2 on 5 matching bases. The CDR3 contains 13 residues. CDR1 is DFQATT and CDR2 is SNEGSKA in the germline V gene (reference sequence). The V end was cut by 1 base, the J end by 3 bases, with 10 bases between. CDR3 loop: CSARGLAGYEQYF. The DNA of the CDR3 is TGCAGTGCTAGAGGGCTAGCAGGCTACGAGCAGTACTTC.

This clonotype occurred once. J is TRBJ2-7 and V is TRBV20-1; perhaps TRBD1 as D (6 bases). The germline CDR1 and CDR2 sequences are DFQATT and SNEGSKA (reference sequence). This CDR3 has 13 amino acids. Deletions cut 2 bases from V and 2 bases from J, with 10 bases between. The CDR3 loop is CSARRTAAYEQYF. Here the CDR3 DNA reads TGCAGTGCTAGACGGACAGCGGCCTACGAGCAGTACTTC.

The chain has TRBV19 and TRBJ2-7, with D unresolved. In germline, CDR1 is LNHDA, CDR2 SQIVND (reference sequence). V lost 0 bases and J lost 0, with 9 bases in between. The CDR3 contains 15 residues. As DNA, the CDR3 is TGTGCCAGTAGTATAGATCTGGCAGGCTCCTACGAGCAGTACTTC. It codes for CASSIDLAGSYEQYF.

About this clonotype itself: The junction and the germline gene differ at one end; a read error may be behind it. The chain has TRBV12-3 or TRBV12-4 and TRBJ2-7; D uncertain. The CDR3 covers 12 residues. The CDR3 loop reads CASSFTAIPGHF. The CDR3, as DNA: TGTGCCAGCAGTTTCACAGCGATTCCTGGACACTTC.

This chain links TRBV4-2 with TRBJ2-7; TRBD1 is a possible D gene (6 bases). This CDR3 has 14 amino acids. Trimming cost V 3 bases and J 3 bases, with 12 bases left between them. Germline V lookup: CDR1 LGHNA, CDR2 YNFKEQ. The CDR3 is CASSHEDSDYEQYF. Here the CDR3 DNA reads TGTGCCAGCAGCCACGAGGACAGCGACTACGAGCAGTACTTC.

The CDR3 loop is CASSLATGQGSGELFF. The CDR3 DNA sequence: TGTGCCAGCAGCTTAGCCACTGGACAGGGGTCCGGGGAGCTGTTTTTT. The rearrangement joins TRBV11-2 to TRBJ2-2; 9 bases fit TRBD1. The CDR3 covers 16 residues. Germline V lookup: CDR1 SGHAT, CDR2 FQNNGV. Trimming removed 1 base from V and 6 bases from J; junction bases left unmatched: 6.

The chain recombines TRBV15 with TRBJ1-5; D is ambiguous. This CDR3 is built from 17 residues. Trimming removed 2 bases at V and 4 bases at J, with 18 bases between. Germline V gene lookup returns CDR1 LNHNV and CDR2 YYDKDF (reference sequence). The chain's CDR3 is CATSRPARGLSNQPQHF. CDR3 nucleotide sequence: TGTGCCACCAGCAGACCCGCAAGAGGCTTGTCTAATCAGCCCCAGCATTTT.

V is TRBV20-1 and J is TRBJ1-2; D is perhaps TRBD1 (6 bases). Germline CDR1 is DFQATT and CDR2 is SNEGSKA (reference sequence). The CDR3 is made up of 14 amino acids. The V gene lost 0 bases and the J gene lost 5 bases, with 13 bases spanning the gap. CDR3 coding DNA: TGCAGTGCTAGAGACCTCAGGCAGGGGTATGGCTACACCTTC. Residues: CSARDLRQGYGYTF.

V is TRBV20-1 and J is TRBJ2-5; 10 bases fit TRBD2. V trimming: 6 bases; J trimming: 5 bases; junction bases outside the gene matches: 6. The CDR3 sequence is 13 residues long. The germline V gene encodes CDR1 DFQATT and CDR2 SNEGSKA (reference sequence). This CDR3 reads CSADRTSGETQYF. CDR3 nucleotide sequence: TGCAGTGCCGACCGGACTAGCGGTGAGACCCAGTACTTC.

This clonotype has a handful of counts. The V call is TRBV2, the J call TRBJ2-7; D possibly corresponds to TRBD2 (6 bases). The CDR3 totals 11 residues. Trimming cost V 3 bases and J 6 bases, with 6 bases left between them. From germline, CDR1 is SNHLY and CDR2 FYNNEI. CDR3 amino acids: CASSEGGEQYF. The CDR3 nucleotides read TGTGCCAGCAGTGAGGGGGGCGAGCAGTACTTC.

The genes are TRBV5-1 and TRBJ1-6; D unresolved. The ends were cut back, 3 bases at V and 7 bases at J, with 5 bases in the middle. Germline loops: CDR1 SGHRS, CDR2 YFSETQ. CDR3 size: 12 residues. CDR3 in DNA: TGCGCCAGCAGCTCTCAAAATTCACCCCTCCACTTT. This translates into CASSSQNSPLHF. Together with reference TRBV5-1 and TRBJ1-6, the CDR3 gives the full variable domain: KAGVTQTPRYLIKTRGQQVTLSCSPISGHRSVSWYQQTPGQGLQFLFEYFSETQRNKGNFPGRFSGRQFSNSRSEMNVSTLELGDSALYLCASSSQNSPLHFGNGTRLTVT.

DNA of the CDR3: TGTGCCAGCAGTATCGAAAGCAGGGTTGAGGTGACCGGGGAGCTGTTTTTT. Protein: CASSIESRVEVTGELFF. The V and J genes are TRBV2 and TRBJ2-2; tentatively, D is TRBD1 (5 bases). This CDR3 is built from 17 residues. CDR1 SNHLY and CDR2 FYNNEI come from the germline V gene. The V end was cut by 5 bases, the J end by 5 bases, with 21 bases between.

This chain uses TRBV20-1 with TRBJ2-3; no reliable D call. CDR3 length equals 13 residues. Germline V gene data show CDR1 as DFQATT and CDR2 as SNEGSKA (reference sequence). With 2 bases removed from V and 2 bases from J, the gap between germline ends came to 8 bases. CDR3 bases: TGCAGTGCTAGACCTGCGCTCACAGATACGCAGTATTTT. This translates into CSARPALTDTQYF.

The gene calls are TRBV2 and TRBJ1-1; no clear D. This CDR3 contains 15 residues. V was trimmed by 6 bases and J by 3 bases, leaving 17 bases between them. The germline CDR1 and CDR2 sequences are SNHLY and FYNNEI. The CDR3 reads CASSPEQLRDTEAFF. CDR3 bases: TGTGCCAGCAGCCCTGAGCAGTTAAGGGACACTGAAGCTTTCTTT.

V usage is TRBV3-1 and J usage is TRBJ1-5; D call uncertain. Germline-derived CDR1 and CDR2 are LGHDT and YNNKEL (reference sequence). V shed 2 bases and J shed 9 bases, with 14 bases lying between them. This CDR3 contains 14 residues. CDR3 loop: CASSQLEGQGPQHF. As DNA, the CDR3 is TGTGCCAGCAGCCAATTGGAGGGTCAAGGGCCCCAGCATTTT.

The CDR3 is CASSERPQGEQYF. Written as DNA, the CDR3 is TGTGCCAGCAGTGAACGCCCCCAAGGGGAGCAGTACTTC. The chain couples TRBV25-1 to TRBJ2-7; D remains unclear. The CDR3 length is 13 residues. Germline CDR1 MGHDK, CDR2 SYGVNS. Trimming pared 2 bases from V and 7 bases from J, leaving 12 bases between.

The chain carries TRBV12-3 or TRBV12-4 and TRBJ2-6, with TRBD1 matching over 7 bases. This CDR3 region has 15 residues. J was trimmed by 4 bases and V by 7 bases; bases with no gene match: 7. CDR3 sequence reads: CASTATGHGANVLTF. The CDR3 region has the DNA TGTGCCAGCACCGCGACAGGGCACGGGGCCAACGTCCTGACTTTC.

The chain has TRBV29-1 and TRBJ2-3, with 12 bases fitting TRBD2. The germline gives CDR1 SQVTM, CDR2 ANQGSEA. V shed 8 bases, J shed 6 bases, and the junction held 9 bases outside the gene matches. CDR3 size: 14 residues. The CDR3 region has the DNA TGCAGCCACTCCCTAGCGGGGGGGCGTGATACGCAGTATTTT. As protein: CSHSLAGGRDTQYF.

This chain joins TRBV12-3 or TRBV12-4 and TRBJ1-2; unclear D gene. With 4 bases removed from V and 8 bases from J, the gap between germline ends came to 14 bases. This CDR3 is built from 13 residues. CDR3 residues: CASSSLGPGGYTF. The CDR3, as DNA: TGTGCCAGCAGTTCGCTCGGGCCGGGGGGCTACACCTTC.

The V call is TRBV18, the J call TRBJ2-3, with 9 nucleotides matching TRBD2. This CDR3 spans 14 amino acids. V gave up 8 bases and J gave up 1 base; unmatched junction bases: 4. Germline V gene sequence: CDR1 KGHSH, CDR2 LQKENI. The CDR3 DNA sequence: TGTGCCAGCACCTCTAGCGGGGGCACAGATACGCAGTATTTT. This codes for CASTSSGGTDTQYF.

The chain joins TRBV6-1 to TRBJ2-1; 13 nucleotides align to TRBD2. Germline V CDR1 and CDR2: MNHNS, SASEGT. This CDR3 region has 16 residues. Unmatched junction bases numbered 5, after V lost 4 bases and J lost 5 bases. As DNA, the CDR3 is TGTGCCAGCAGTGGGGGGACTAGCGGGGACGACAATGAGCAGTTCTTC. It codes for CASSGGTSGDDNEQFF.

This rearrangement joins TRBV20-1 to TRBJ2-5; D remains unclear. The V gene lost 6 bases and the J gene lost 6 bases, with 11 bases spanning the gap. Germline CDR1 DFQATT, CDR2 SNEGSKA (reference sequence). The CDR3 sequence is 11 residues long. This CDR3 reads CSADGLKTQYF. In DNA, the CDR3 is TGCAGTGCCGACGGATTAAAGACCCAGTACTTC.

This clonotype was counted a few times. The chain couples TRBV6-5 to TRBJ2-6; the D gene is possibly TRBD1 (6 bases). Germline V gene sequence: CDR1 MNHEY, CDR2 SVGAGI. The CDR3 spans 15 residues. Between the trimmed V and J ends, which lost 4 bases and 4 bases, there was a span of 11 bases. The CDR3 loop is CASSLQGPGANVLTF. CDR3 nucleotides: TGTGCCAGCAGTTTACAGGGTCCCGGGGCCAACGTCCTGACTTTC.

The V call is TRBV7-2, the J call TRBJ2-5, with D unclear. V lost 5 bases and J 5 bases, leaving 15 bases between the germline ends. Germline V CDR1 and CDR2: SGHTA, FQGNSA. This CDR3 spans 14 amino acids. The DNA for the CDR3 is TGTGCCAGCAGCCCAAGGCCCGGGCGGGAGACCCAGTACTTC. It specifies CASSPRPGRETQYF. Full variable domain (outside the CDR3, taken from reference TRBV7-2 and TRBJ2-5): GAGVSQSPSNKVTEKGKDVELRCDPISGHTALYWYRQSLGQGLEFLIYFQGNSAPDKSGLPSDRFSAERTGGSVSTLTIQRTQQEDSAVYLCASSPRPGRETQYFGPGTRLLVL.

CDR3 DNA sequence: TGTGCCAGCGCAGAGGCCGGGGATGAGCAGTTCTTC. Amino acids: CASAEAGDEQFF. V and J are TRBV9 and TRBJ2-1, with a possible D match to TRBD2 (5 bases). There are 12 residues in the CDR3. CDR1 is SGDLS, CDR2 YYNGEE, per germline. V was shortened by 7 bases and J by 8 bases, with 13 bases between the two germline ends.

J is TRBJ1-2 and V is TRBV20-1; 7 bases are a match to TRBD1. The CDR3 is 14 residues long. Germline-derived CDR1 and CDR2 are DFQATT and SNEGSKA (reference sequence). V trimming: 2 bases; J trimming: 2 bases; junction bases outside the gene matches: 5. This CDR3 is CSARPTGANYGYTF. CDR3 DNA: TGCAGTGCTAGACCTACAGGGGCCAACTATGGCTACACCTTC.

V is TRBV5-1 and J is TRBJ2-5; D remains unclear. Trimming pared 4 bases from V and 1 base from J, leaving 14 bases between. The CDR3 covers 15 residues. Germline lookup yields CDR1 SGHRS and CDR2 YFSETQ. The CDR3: CASSQGGPIQETQYF. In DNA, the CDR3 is TGCGCCAGCAGCCAAGGTGGGCCCATCCAAGAGACCCAGTACTTC.

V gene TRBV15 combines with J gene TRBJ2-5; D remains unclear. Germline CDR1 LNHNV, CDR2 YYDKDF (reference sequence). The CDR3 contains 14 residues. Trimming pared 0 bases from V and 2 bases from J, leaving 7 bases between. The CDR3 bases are TGTGCCACCAGCAGAGATTGGGGACAAGAGACCCAGTACTTC. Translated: CATSRDWGQETQYF.